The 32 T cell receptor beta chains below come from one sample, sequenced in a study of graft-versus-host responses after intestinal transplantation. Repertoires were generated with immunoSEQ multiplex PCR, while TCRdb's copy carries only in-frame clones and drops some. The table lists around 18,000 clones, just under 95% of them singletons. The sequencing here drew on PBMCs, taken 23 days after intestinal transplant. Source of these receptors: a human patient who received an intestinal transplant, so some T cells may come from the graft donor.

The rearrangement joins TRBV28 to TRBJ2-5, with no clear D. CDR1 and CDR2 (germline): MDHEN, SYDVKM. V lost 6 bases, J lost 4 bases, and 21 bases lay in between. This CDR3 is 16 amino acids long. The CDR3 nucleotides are TGTGCCAGCAGCCACCCCTCTTTAGGGTTGGGAGAGACCCAGTACTTC. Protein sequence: CASSHPSLGLGETQYF.

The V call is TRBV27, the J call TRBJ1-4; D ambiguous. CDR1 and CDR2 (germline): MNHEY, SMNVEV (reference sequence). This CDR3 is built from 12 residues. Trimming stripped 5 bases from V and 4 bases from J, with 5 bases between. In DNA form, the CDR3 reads TGTGCCAGCAGTACCCTTAATGAAAAACTGTTTTTT. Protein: CASSTLNEKLFF.

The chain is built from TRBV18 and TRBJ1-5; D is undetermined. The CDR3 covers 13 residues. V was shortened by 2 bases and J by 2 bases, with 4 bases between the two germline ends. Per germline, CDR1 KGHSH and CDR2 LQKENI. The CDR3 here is CASSPSRNQPQHF. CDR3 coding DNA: TGTGCCAGCTCACCATCCCGCAATCAGCCCCAGCATTTT. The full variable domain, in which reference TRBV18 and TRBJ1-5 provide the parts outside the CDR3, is NAGVMQNPRHLVRRRGQEARLRCSPMKGHSHVYWYRQLPEEGLKFMVYLQKENIIDESGMPKERFSAEFPKEGPSILRIQQVVRGDSAAYFCASSPSRNQPQHFGDGTRLSIL.

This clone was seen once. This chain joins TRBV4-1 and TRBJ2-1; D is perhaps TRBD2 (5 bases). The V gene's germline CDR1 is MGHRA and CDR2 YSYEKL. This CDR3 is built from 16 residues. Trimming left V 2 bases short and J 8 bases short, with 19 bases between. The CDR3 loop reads CASSQPIGLIRDEQFF. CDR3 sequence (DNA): TGCGCCAGCAGCCAACCCATAGGACTCATACGGGATGAGCAGTTCTTC.

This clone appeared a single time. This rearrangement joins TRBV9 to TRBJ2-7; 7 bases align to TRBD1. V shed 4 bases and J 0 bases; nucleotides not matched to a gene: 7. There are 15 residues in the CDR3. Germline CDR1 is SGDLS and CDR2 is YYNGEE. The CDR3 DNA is TGTGCCAGCAGCACAGGGGCCTCCAGCTCCTACGAGCAGTACTTC. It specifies CASSTGASSSYEQYF.

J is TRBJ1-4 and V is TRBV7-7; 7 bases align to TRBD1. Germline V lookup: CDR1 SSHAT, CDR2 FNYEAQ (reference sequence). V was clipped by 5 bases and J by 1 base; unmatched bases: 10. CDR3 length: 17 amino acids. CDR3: CASSHDRDNRTNEKLFF. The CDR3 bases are TGTGCCAGCAGCCATGACAGGGACAACCGAACTAATGAAAAACTGTTTTTT.

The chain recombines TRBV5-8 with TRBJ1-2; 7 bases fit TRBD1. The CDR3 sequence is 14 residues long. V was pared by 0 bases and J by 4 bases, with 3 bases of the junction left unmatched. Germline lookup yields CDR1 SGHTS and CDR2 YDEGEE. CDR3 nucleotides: TGTGCCAGCAGCTTGGAAGGGGGCCGCTATGGCTACACCTTC. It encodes CASSLEGGRYGYTF.

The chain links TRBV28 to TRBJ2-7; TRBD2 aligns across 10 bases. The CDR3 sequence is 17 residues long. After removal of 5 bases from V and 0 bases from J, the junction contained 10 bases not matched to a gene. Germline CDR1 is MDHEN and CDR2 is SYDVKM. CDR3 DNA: TGTGCCAGCAGTCCTACCGGACTAGCGGATCACTCCTACGAGCAGTACTTC. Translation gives CASSPTGLADHSYEQYF.

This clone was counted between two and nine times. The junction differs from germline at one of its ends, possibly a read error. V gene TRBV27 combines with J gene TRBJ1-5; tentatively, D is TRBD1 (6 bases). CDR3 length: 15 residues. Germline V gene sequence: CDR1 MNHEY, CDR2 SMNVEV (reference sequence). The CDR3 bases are TGTGCCAGCAGTTCCCCAGGGGATGCTAATCAACCCCAGCATTTT. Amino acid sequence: CASSSPGDANQPQHF.

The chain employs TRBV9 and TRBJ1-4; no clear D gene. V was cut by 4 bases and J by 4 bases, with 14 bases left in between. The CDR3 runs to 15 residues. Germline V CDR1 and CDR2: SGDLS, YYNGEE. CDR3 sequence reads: CASSPLGVDNEKLFF. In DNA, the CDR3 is TGTGCCAGCAGCCCGCTCGGGGTGGATAATGAAAAACTGTTTTTT.

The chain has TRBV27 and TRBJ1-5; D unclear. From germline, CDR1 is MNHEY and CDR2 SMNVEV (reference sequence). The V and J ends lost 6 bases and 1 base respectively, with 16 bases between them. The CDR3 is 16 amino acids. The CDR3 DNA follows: TGTGCCAGCAGCCTTAATGGTGAGGAAAGCAATCAGCCCCAGCATTTT. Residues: CASSLNGEESNQPQHF.

The CDR3, as DNA: TGTGCCAGTAGTAGTCTTTGGGGTGAGCAGTTCTTC. It is translated as CASSSLWGEQFF. V and J are TRBV19 and TRBJ2-1; D unresolved. From germline, CDR1 is LNHDA and CDR2 SQIVND (reference sequence). This CDR3 region has 12 residues. Trimming stripped 4 bases from V and 9 bases from J, with 10 bases between. Together with reference TRBV19 and TRBJ2-1, the CDR3 gives the full variable domain: DGGITQSPKYLFRKEGQNVTLSCEQNLNHDAMYWYRQDPGQGLRLIYYSQIVNDFQKGDIAEGYSVSREKKESFPLTVTSAQKNPTAFYLCASSSLWGEQFFGPGTRLTVL.

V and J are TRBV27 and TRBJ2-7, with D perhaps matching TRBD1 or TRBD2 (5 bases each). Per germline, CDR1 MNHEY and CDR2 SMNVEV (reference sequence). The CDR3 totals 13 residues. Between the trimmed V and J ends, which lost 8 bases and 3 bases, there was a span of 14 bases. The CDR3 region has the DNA TGTGCCAGCGGGACGGGATATTTCTACGAGCAGTACTTC. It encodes CASGTGYFYEQYF.

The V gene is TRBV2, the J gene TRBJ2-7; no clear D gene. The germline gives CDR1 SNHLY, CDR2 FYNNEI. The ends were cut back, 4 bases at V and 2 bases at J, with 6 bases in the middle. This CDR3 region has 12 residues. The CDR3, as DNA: TGTGCCAGCAGTGGAGAAGCCTACGAGCAGTACTTC. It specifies CASSGEAYEQYF. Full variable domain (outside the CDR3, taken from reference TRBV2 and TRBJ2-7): EPEVTQTPSHQVTQMGQEVILRCVPISNHLYFYWYRQILGQKVEFLVSFYNNEISEKSEIFDDQFSVERPDGSNFTLKIRSTKLEDSAMYFCASSGEAYEQYFGPGTRLTVT.

The CDR3, as DNA: TGTGCCAGCAGCTTTAGACAGGGGGCTGGCTACACCTTC. This encodes CASSFRQGAGYTF. The rearrangement links TRBV11-1 to TRBJ1-2; 10 bases are a match to TRBD1. Per the germline V gene, CDR1 is SGHAT and CDR2 is FQDESV (reference sequence). This CDR3 region has 13 residues. Germline trimming cut 3 bases from V and 7 bases from J; bases unmatched to any gene: 2.

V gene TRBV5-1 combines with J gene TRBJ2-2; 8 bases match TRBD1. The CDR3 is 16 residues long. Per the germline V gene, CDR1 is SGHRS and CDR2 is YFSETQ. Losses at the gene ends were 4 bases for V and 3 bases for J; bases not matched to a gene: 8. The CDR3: CASSLRGRIDTGELFF. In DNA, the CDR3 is TGCGCCAGCAGCCTCAGGGGGCGCATCGACACCGGGGAGCTGTTTTTT.

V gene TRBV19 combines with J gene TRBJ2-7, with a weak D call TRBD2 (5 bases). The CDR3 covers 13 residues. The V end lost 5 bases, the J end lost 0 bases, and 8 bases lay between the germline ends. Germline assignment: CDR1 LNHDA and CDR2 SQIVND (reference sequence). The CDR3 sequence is CASSYRGSYEQYF. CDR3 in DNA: TGTGCCAGTAGTTACCGGGGCTCCTACGAGCAGTACTTC. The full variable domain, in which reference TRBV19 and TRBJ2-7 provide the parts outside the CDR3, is DGGITQSPKYLFRKEGQNVTLSCEQNLNHDAMYWYRQDPGQGLRLIYYSQIVNDFQKGDIAEGYSVSREKKESFPLTVTSAQKNPTAFYLCASSYRGSYEQYFGPGTRLTVT.

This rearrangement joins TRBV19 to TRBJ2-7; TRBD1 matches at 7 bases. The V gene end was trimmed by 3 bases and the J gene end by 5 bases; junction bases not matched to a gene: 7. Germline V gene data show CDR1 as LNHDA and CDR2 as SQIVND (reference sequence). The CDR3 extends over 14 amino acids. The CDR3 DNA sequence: TGTGCCAGTAGTATCACGACAGGGACCCACGAGCAGTACTTC. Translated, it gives CASSITTGTHEQYF.

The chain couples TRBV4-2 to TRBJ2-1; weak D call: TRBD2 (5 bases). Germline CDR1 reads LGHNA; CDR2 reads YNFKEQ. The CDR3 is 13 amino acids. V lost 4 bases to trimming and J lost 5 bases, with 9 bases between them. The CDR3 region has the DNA TGTGCCAGCAGCCGAGGAGGAGACAATGAGCAGTTCTTC. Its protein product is CASSRGGDNEQFF.

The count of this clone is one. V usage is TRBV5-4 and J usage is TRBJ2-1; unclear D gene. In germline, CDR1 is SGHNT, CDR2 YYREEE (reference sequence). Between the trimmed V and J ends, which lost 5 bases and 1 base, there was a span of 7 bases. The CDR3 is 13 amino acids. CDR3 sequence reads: CASSFGSYNEQFF. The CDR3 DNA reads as TGTGCCAGCAGTTTCGGATCCTACAATGAGCAGTTCTTC.

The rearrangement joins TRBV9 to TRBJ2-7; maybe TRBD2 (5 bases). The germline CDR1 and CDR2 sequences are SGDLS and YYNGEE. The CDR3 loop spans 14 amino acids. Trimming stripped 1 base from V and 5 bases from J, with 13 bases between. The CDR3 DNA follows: TGTGCCAGCAGCGTAAAAGGCGTCGGGGACGAGCAGTACTTC. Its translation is CASSVKGVGDEQYF.

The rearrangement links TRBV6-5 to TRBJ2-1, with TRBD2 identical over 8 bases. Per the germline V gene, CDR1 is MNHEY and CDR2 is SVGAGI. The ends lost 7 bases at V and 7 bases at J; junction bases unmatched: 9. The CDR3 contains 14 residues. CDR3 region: CASTIAGLVNEQFF. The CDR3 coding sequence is TGTGCCAGCACAATAGCGGGACTTGTAAATGAGCAGTTCTTC.

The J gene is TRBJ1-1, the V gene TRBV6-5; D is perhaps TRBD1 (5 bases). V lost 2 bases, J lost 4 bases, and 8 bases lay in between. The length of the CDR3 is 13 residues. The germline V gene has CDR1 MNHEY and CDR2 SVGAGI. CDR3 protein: CASSYPGGTEAFF. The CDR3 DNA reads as TGTGCCAGCAGTTACCCTGGGGGCACTGAAGCTTTCTTT.

Here the CDR3 DNA reads TGTGCCAGCAGCTTGGGGTCCGGGACAGGGGGCTACACCTTC. It is translated as CASSLGSGTGGYTF. This chain joins TRBV5-5 and TRBJ1-2, with 9 bases fitting TRBD1. With 0 bases clipped from V and 8 bases from J, the junction kept 5 bases outside the gene matches. This CDR3 spans 14 amino acids. The germline V gene has CDR1 SGHKS and CDR2 YYEKEE (reference sequence).

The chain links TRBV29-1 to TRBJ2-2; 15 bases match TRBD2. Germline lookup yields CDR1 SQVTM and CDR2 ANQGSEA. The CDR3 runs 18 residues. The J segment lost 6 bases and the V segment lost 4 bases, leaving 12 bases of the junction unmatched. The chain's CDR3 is CSVVPGQGTSGRPGELFF. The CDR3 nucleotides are TGCAGCGTTGTTCCGGGACAGGGGACTAGCGGGAGGCCCGGGGAGCTGTTTTTT.

As DNA, the CDR3 is TGCGCCAGCAGCACCTCCCGGGGACTTGAGCAGTTCTTC. Amino acid sequence: CASSTSRGLEQFF. The rearrangement joins TRBV4-1 to TRBJ2-1; a possible D gene is TRBD2 (6 bases). Germline V gene data show CDR1 as MGHRA and CDR2 as YSYEKL. Trimming stripped 5 bases from V and 9 bases from J, with 14 bases between. The length of the CDR3 is 13 residues.

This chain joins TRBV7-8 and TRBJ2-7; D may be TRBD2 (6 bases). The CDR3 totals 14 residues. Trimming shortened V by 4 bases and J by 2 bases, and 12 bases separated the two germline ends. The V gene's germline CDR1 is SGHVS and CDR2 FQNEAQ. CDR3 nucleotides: TGTGCCAGCAGCTCTCCGGGGGACCCCTACGAGCAGTACTTC. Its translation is CASSSPGDPYEQYF.

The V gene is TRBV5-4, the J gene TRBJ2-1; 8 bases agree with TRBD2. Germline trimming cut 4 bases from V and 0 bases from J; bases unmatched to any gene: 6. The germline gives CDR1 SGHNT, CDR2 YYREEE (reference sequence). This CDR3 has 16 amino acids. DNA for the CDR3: TGTGCCAGCAGCGGACCACTAGCGGACTCCTACAATGAGCAGTTCTTC. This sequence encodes CASSGPLADSYNEQFF.

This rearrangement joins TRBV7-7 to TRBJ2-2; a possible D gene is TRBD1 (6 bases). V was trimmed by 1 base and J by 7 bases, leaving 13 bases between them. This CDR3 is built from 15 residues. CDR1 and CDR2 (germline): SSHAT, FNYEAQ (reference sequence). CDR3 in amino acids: CASSLGGGAVGELFF. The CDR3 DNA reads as TGTGCCAGCAGCTTAGGAGGGGGAGCGGTCGGGGAGCTGTTTTTT.

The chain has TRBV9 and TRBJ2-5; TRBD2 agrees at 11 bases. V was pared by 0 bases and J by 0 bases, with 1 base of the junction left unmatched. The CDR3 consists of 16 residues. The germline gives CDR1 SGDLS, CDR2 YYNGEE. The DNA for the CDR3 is TGTGCCAGCAGCGTAGGGACTAGCGGGTACCAAGAGACCCAGTACTTC. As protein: CASSVGTSGYQETQYF.

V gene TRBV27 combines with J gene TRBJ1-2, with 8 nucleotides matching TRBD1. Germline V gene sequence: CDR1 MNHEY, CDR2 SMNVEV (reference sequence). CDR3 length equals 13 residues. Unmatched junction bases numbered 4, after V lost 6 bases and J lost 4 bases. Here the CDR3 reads CASSTGGSYGYTF. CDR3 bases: TGTGCCAGCAGCACAGGGGGTTCCTATGGCTACACCTTC.

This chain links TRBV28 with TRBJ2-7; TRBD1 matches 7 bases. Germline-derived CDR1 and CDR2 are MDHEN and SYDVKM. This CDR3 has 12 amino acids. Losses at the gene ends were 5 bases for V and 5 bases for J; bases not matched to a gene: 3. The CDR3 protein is CASSLTGHEQYF. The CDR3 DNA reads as TGTGCCAGCAGTCTGACAGGGCACGAGCAGTACTTC.